This is a list of T cell receptor beta chains from one sample in a study of T-cell memory formation after mild COVID-19. One entry per CDR3 protein, called by TCRdb with MiXCR from the 5' RACE reads. In the table there are under 50,000 distinct CDR3 sequences, 27% of which are singletons. The specimen was PBMCs or a T cell subset sorted from them (not recorded which). The receptors shown here come from a man in his late teens or twenties who had mild COVID-19 (a few samples of this study predate the infection). Cell type and time point are not known. Each CDR3 is given with its conserved first and last residue. The order of the fields is V gene, clone size, D gene, J gene, CDR3 protein, CDR3 DNA. A D gene is named only where the DNA matches it firmly. Expanded clones are given a class, and other clones once, few, many or no size at all.

>TRBV6-2/TRBV6-3|few|TRBD1|TRBJ2-3
CASSYSGQGFSTDTQYF
TGTGCCAGCAGTTACTCGGGACAGGGTTTTAGCACAGATACGCAGTATTTT
>TRBV27|.|.|TRBJ1-6
CASSFWETLYNSPLHF
TGTGCCAGCAGTTTTTGGGAGACCTTATATAATTCACCCCTCCACTTT
>TRBV4-1|.|.|TRBJ1-4
CASSHRFQGLDEKLFF
TGCGCCAGCAGCCACCGATTTCAGGGGTTGGATGAAAAACTGTTTTTT
>TRBV29-1|many|TRBD2|TRBJ2-1
CSATGLASNEQFF
TGCAGCGCAACGGGACTAGCATCCAATGAGCAGTTCTTC
>TRBV6-2/TRBV6-3|.|.|TRBJ1-6
CASSYQGGNSPLHF
TGTGCCAGCAGTTACCAGGGCGGAAATTCACCCCTCCACTTT
>TRBV20-1|many|TRBD2|TRBJ2-7
CSARDVLAGMSYEQYF
TGCAGTGCTAGAGATGTACTAGCGGGGATGTCCTACGAGCAGTACTTC
>TRBV27|.|.|TRBJ2-1
CASSPRRSGHFQFF
TGTGCCAGCTCCCCCCGACGTTCGGGTCATTTTCAGTTCTTC
>TRBV9|many|.|TRBJ2-3
CASSVAGGVTDTQYF
TGTGCCAGCAGCGTAGCGGGCGGGGTGACAGATACGCAGTATTTT
>TRBV29-1|.|.|TRBJ2-2
CSVSSHGELFF
TGCAGCGTTTCCTCCCACGGGGAGCTGTTTTTT
>TRBV5-1|.|.|TRBJ2-5
CASSLVPQETQYF
TGCGCCAGCAGCTTGGTACCTCAAGAGACCCAGTACTTC
>TRBV5-5|.|.|TRBJ1-5
CASSLWNQGFYSNQPQHF
TGTGCCAGCAGCTTGTGGAATCAGGGCTTTTATAGCAATCAGCCCCAGCATTTT
>TRBV11-2|.|.|TRBJ2-5
CASSSYRDDQETQYF
TGTGCCAGCAGCTCATACCGGGACGATCAAGAGACCCAGTACTTC
>TRBV29-1|few|.|TRBJ2-3
CSVEGGRGGTDTQYF
TGCAGCGTTGAAGGCGGCCGAGGGGGCACAGATACGCAGTATTTT
>TRBV5-5|few|.|TRBJ2-5
CASSLLGQETQYF
TGTGCCAGCAGCTTGCTCGGCCAAGAGACCCAGTACTTC
>TRBV5-4|.|.|TRBJ2-2
CASVTNTGELFF
TGTGCCAGCGTCACGAACACCGGGGAGCTGTTTTTT
>TRBV5-6|once|.|TRBJ2-2
CASSFQPGELFF
TGTGCCAGCAGCTTTCAACCCGGGGAGCTGTTTTTT
>TRBV6-2/TRBV6-3|.|.|TRBJ2-1
CASSYSYEQFF
TGTGCCAGCAGTTACTCGTATGAGCAGTTCTTC